This T cell receptor (beta chain) comes out of a study of beta chain features in type 1 diabetes. Looking at the study overall: The examined sorted cells totaled under 120 million across samples. General study points: TCRB rearrangement may or may not be influenced by HLA type; here this remained unresolved. PCR might preferentially amplify shorter templates, equally in patients and controls.

The CDR3 sequence is 15 residues long. The germline V gene encodes CDR1 SGHRS and CDR2 YFSETQ. Trimming stripped 5 bases from V and 1 base from J, with 14 bases between. Of the isolated RNA, all was reverse transcribed, and so the sequenced material was expressed TCRB transcripts. Repertoires were generated with immunoSEQ multiplex PCR, while TCRdb's copy carries only in-frame clones and drops some. This table has 310,000 or so clones, 8% appearing once. With regard to this clone: Its antigen is unknown.

Purity above 95% was achieved in all sorted populations. The receptor was derived from a woman younger than 30 in good health. Sequenced input: central memory CD4+ T cells from blood. The V and J genes are TRBV5-1 and TRBJ2-3; D is unclear. CDR3 nucleotide sequence: TGCGCCAGCAGTTACTCCTTCGGACGCACAGATACGCAGTATTTT. Its translation: CASSYSFGRTDTQYF.